These 14 T cell receptor beta chains share one sample of origin, sequenced in a study of T-cell memory formation after mild COVID-19. Using its own MiXCR run on the 5' RACE reads, TCRdb lists one record per CDR3 protein. The table has about 560,000 distinct CDR3 sequences, roughly 17% seen once. Sequencing used PBMCs or a T cell subset sorted from them (not recorded which). These receptors were obtained from an adult woman who had mild COVID-19 (a few samples of this study predate the infection). Cell type and time point are not known.

This chain connects TRBV7-9 to TRBJ2-1; 7 nucleotides agree with TRBD2. Germline V gene data show CDR1 as SEHNR and CDR2 as FQNEAQ (reference sequence). The length of the CDR3 is 15 residues. V dropped 4 bases and J dropped 1; count of bases not matched to a gene: 4. The CDR3 region is CASSSTSESYNEQFF. CDR3 sequence (DNA): TGTGCCAGCAGCTCCACTAGCGAGTCCTACAATGAGCAGTTCTTC. The full variable domain, with the rest looked up from reference TRBV7-9 and TRBJ2-1, is DTGVSQNPRHKITKRGQNVTFRCDPISEHNRLYWYRQTLGQGPEFLTYFQNEAQLEKSRLLSDRFSAERPKGSFSTLEIQRTEQGDSAMYLCASSSTSESYNEQFFGPGTRLTVL.

A few counts support this clonotype. The chain links TRBV12-3 or TRBV12-4 to TRBJ2-3, with a weak D call TRBD2 (5 bases). The V end lost 8 bases, the J end lost 1 base, and 16 bases lay between the germline ends. The CDR3 consists of 15 residues. The CDR3 loop reads CASCLTTRGTDTQYF. The CDR3 nucleotides are TGTGCCAGCTGCCTGACTACCCGCGGCACAGATACGCAGTATTTT.

This clonotype has ten or more counts. The rearrangement joins TRBV20-1 to TRBJ2-1; 11 bases are a match to TRBD2. The CDR3 is made up of 16 amino acids. Unmatched junction bases numbered 8, after V lost 6 bases and J lost 1 base. Germline-derived CDR1 and CDR2 are DFQATT and SNEGSKA (reference sequence). In DNA, the CDR3 is TGCAGTGCCTATTCCTTAGCGGGAGGGTCCTACAATGAGCAGTTCTTC. Its protein is CSAYSLAGGSYNEQFF.

This clonotype has just a few counts. The V call is TRBV20-1, the J call TRBJ2-7; 13 bases line up with TRBD2. The CDR3 length is 14 residues. CDR1 and CDR2 (germline): DFQATT, SNEGSKA (reference sequence). V lost 4 bases and J lost 4; bases outside the gene matches: 4. CDR3 bases: TGCAGTGCTACCGGGACTAGCGGGAAATACGAGCAGTACTTC. Translating it yields CSATGTSGKYEQYF.

In this sample, this clonotype turned up a few times. In nucleotides, the CDR3 is TGTGCCAGCAGCGCTAGACCGGCGGCTGAAGCTTTCTTT. This sequence encodes CASSARPAAEAFF. This chain joins TRBV5-5 and TRBJ1-1, with D unresolved. This CDR3 has 13 amino acids. Per the germline V gene, CDR1 is SGHKS and CDR2 is YYEKEE (reference sequence). Trimming took 4 bases from V and 6 from J, leaving 13 bases between them.

The V and J genes are TRBV2 and TRBJ2-1; no clear D gene. V was trimmed by 2 bases and J by 5 bases, leaving 4 bases between them. The CDR3 is 12 amino acids. In germline, CDR1 is SNHLY, CDR2 FYNNEI. The CDR3 sequence is CASSENHNEQFF. The CDR3 DNA follows: TGTGCCAGCAGTGAAAACCACAATGAGCAGTTCTTC.

This clonotype showed up just a few times. The genes are TRBV5-4 and TRBJ2-5; 7 nucleotides line up with TRBD1. CDR1 is SGHNT, CDR2 YYREEE, per germline (reference sequence). The CDR3 covers 15 residues. Unmatched junction bases numbered 8, after V lost 6 bases and J lost 0 bases. The CDR3 loop is CASNQGGRYQETQYF. The CDR3 DNA reads TGTGCCAGCAACCAAGGGGGCCGCTACCAAGAGACCCAGTACTTC.

This clonotype was recorded a few times. This rearrangement joins TRBV9 to TRBJ2-1; 10 nucleotides line up with TRBD2. Germline CDR1 reads SGDLS; CDR2 reads YYNGEE. The CDR3 covers 15 residues. V gave up 0 bases and J gave up 7 bases; unmatched junction bases: 4. The CDR3 spells CASSVGSGGLNEQFF. In DNA form, the CDR3 reads TGTGCCAGCAGCGTAGGTAGCGGGGGGTTAAATGAGCAGTTCTTC.

The gene calls are TRBV20-1 and TRBJ1-6; D ambiguous. Germline V gene sequence: CDR1 DFQATT, CDR2 SNEGSKA (reference sequence). Trimming removed 3 bases at V and 5 bases at J, with 11 bases between. The length of the CDR3 is 14 residues. The CDR3 is CSASYQRHNSPLHF. The CDR3, as DNA: TGCAGTGCTAGTTACCAGAGGCATAATTCACCCCTCCACTTT.

This rearrangement joins TRBV4-3 to TRBJ2-3; 8 nucleotides agree with TRBD2. After removal of 5 bases from V and 1 base from J, the junction contained 8 bases not matched to a gene. This CDR3 region has 16 residues. Germline loops: CDR1 LGHNA, CDR2 YSLEER. The DNA of the CDR3 is TGCGCCAGCAGCAAGGAAGCGGGAGTTGGCACAGATACGCAGTATTTT. This sequence encodes CASSKEAGVGTDTQYF.

This clonotype has only a few counts. The rearrangement joins TRBV5-1 to TRBJ1-1, with a weak D call TRBD1 (5 bases). The germline V and J ends were trimmed by 4 bases and 0 bases, with 16 bases remaining between them. The CDR3 totals 16 residues. The germline V gene encodes CDR1 SGHRS and CDR2 YFSETQ. CDR3 nucleotide sequence: TGCGCCAGCAGCCCCGACAGCATATATTTGAACACTGAAGCTTTCTTT. Amino acids: CASSPDSIYLNTEAFF.

This clonotype came up once. The chain employs TRBV6-6 and TRBJ2-2; no reliable D call. V lost 7 bases and J 8 bases, leaving 11 bases between the germline ends. The CDR3 contains 12 residues. The germline V gene has CDR1 MNHNY and CDR2 SVGAGI (reference sequence). CDR3 nucleotides: TGTGCCAGCATACCAAACCGGGGGGAGCTGTTTTTT. This codes for CASIPNRGELFF.

The rearrangement joins TRBV29-1 to TRBJ2-1, with 7 bases matching TRBD1. The CDR3 is 14 amino acids. The V segment lost 7 bases and the J segment 0 bases; nucleotides outside the gene matches: 6. Germline values: CDR1 SQVTM, CDR2 ANQGSEA. The DNA for the CDR3 is TGCAGCGCTCAAGACAGGGACTCCTACAATGAGCAGTTCTTC. Its protein is CSAQDRDSYNEQFF.

This clonotype was counted between two and nine times. The chain employs TRBV7-8 and TRBJ2-3, with D possibly matching TRBD2 (5 bases). The CDR3 spans 16 residues. Germline lookup yields CDR1 SGHVS and CDR2 FQNEAQ. The V and J ends lost 6 bases and 3 bases respectively, with 19 bases between them. Written as DNA, the CDR3 is TGTGCCAGCAGTCCAAACGCGGGCCAAAAGACAGATACGCAGTATTTT. This gives the protein CASSPNAGQKTDTQYF.